Presented here are 10 T cell receptor beta chains from one specimen sequenced in a study of T cells after yellow fever vaccination. TCRdb re-called the 5' RACE reads through MiXCR, storing one row per CDR3 protein. The table includes a few hundred thousand distinct CDR3 sequences, approximately 10% detected once. The source material was CD4+ T cells sorted from PBMCs, sampled 5 days after the yellow fever booster vaccination. The source of these receptors is a man aged 18 to 29 who received the YFV17D yellow fever vaccine.

The sample holds a few counts of this clonotype. The V gene is TRBV2, the J gene TRBJ2-7; D gene unclear. The CDR3 has 14 residues. Germline V gene data show CDR1 as SNHLY and CDR2 as FYNNEI. V dropped 6 bases and J dropped 0 bases, with 12 bases sitting between them. CDR3 nucleotides: TGTGCCAGCAGACCCAGATACCTCTCCTACGAGCAGTACTTC. Translating it yields CASRPRYLSYEQYF.

This clonotype has a handful of counts. J is TRBJ1-2 and V is TRBV7-2, with no clear D. Trimming cost V 2 bases and J 6 bases, with 10 bases left between them. The CDR3 extends over 13 amino acids. Germline CDR1 reads SGHTA; CDR2 reads FQGNSA. The CDR3 DNA is TGTGCCAGCAGCTTATCCCCTGGCGATGGCTACACCTTC. This gives the protein CASSLSPGDGYTF.

This clonotype has a handful of counts. The rearrangement uses TRBV5-1 and TRBJ2-3; D not certain. The CDR3 extends over 15 amino acids. The germline gives CDR1 SGHRS, CDR2 YFSETQ. Between the trimmed V and J ends, which lost 2 bases and 1 base, there was a span of 11 bases. DNA for the CDR3: TGCGCCAGCAGCTTCGTGGCCCAGCGCACAGATACGCAGTATTTT. Translated, it gives CASSFVAQRTDTQYF.

This clonotype has ten or more counts. V usage is TRBV6-1 and J usage is TRBJ1-6, with D hard to call. This CDR3 has 17 residues. V gave up 1 base and J gave up 0 bases, with 10 bases separating them. CDR1 MNHNS and CDR2 SASEGT come from the germline V gene. This CDR3 reads CASSEGRRSSYNSPLHF. CDR3 in DNA: TGTGCCAGCAGTGAAGGACGTAGGAGCTCCTATAATTCACCCCTCCACTTT.

This chain links TRBV2 with TRBJ1-5; possibly TRBD1 for D (6 bases). The CDR3 covers 14 residues. The germline V gene has CDR1 SNHLY and CDR2 FYNNEI. V was pared by 4 bases and J by 7 bases, with 14 bases between. CDR3 in DNA: TGTGCCAGCAGTGCACAGGGCCCGGGCCAGCCCCAGCATTTT. Translating gives CASSAQGPGQPQHF.

The chain carries TRBV7-9 and TRBJ2-3; 9 positions match TRBD2. V lost 5 bases, J lost 3 bases, and 9 bases stayed unmatched. Germline V CDR1 and CDR2: SEHNR, FQNEAQ (reference sequence). The CDR3 has 16 residues. CDR3: CASSPLAGSVTDTQYF. The CDR3 DNA sequence: TGTGCCAGCAGCCCGCTAGCGGGATCAGTAACAGATACGCAGTATTTT.

This clonotype showed up many times. This chain uses TRBV6-6 with TRBJ2-7, with 8 positions matching TRBD2. V gave up 7 bases and J gave up 3 bases; unmatched junction bases: 5. Looked up from germline, CDR1 is MNHNY and CDR2 is SVGAGI (reference sequence). This CDR3 has 13 amino acids. The DNA of the CDR3 is TGTGCCAGCAACCGGGGGGGGGACTACGAGCAGTACTTC. This encodes CASNRGGDYEQYF.

Many counts were recorded for this clonotype. V is TRBV7-2 and J is TRBJ2-5, with 11 bases matching TRBD2. The V segment lost 3 bases and the J segment 7 bases; nucleotides outside the gene matches: 10. Germline V gene data show CDR1 as SGHTA and CDR2 as FQGNSA. This CDR3 has 16 residues. The CDR3 DNA sequence: TGTGCCAGCAGCTTTTCTAGCGGGGGGTGGACGTCGACCCAGTACTTC. This translates into CASSFSSGGWTSTQYF.

This clonotype was seen a handful of times. This sequence joins TRBV6-5 and TRBJ2-2, with TRBD1 matching 11 bases. Trimming cost V 7 bases and J 7 bases; bases outside gene matches: 2. The CDR3 sequence is 13 residues long. CDR1 MNHEY and CDR2 SVGAGI come from the germline V gene. CDR3 sequence: CASMDRGRGELFF. The CDR3 DNA is TGTGCCAGCATGGACAGGGGGCGCGGGGAGCTGTTTTTT.

This clonotype was observed a handful of times. This chain joins TRBV5-6 and TRBJ2-3; a weak D match, TRBD2 (6 bases). Germline CDR1 SGHDT, CDR2 YYEEEE. CDR3 length: 16 residues. The germline V and J ends were trimmed by 0 bases and 4 bases, with 15 bases remaining between them. CDR3 coding DNA: TGTGCCAGCAGCTTGGTCTCCGGGGGTGTCGCAGATACGCAGTATTTT. Its translation: CASSLVSGGVADTQYF.